The entry below describes one T cell receptor (beta chain). This sample is drawn from a study of PD-L1 blockade in urothelial cancer. The repertoire was sequenced with immunoSEQ multiplex PCR; TCRdb's copy has only in-frame clones and lacks some. The table lists tens of thousands of clones, around 87% of them singletons. The CDR3 is made up of 15 amino acids. V lost 3 bases and J lost 5, with 11 bases in between. Germline V gene data show CDR1 as MNHEY and CDR2 as SMNVEV (reference sequence). Sequenced here: PBMCs, sampled around atezolizumab (anti-PD-L1) treatment. This rearrangement joins TRBV27 to TRBJ1-6, with D possibly TRBD1 on 6 matching bases. The receptor comes from a man aged 50 or older with urothelial cancer. The CDR3 DNA reads TGTGCCAGCAGTTTTATCGGGACACATAATTCACCCCTCCACTTT. Protein: CASSFIGTHNSPLHF.